This T cell receptor beta chain was sequenced during a study of blood T cell repertoires in COVID-19. The repertoire was sequenced with immunoSEQ multiplex PCR; TCRdb's copy has only in-frame clones and lacks some. This table holds some 50,000 clones, 65% to 90% found once. After removal of 3 bases from V and 0 bases from J, the junction contained 8 bases not matched to a gene. Per the germline V gene, CDR1 is DFQATT and CDR2 is SNEGSKA (reference sequence). This CDR3 is built from 16 residues. The V gene is TRBV20-1, the J gene TRBJ2-1, with 7 bases that match TRBD2. This TCR was sampled from a human donor in a cohort sampled during active COVID-19. The sequenced material came from peripheral blood. The CDR3 here is CSASLLAGTSYNEQFF. In nucleotides, the CDR3 is TGCAGTGCTAGTTTGTTAGCGGGCACCTCCTACAATGAGCAGTTCTTC.